The clone carrying this T cell receptor beta chain was found once. Its antigen is unknown. Assay used: immunoSEQ multiplex PCR; TCRdb lists only in-frame clones, some missing. Of fewer than 60,000 clones in the sample, roughly four fifths are singletons; the top ten hold 0.69%. The sample originates from a study of OX40 agonist ivuxolimab in advanced cancers. In the study overall: Dose-escalation subjects each had hepatocellular carcinoma, melanoma, renal cell or head and neck cancer. Eligibility admitted prior anti-PD-1, anti-PD-L1 or anti-CTLA-4 therapy; roughly 37% had some. Whole-study results and caveats: Specificity for antigen went undetermined in the expanded peripheral T cells.

The germline CDR1 and CDR2 sequences are SGDLS and YYNGEE. Deletions cut 0 bases from V and 3 bases from J, with 9 bases between. The CDR3 sequence is 14 residues long. This receptor was obtained from an adult with an advanced solid tumor such as melanoma, head and neck, liver or kidney cancer. V and J are TRBV9 and TRBJ2-5, with D possibly being TRBD2 (6 bases). The sequencing here drew on CD4+ or CD8+ T cells sorted from blood, taken in a trial of the OX40 agonist ivuxolimab. CDR3 residues: CASSVGVAEETQYF. As DNA, the CDR3 is TGTGCCAGCAGCGTAGGAGTAGCGGAAGAGACCCAGTACTTC.